This is a list of T cell receptor beta chains from one sample in a study of blood T cell repertoires in COVID-19. TCRdb's copy holds only in-frame clones and misses some; the assay was immunoSEQ multiplex PCR. The sample records a few hundred thousand clones, 83% being singletons. Material for sequencing was peripheral blood. The receptors here all came from a woman between 50 and 59 years old with acute or convalescent COVID-19. Each CDR3 is given without its conserved first and last residue. Each record gives: J gene, V gene, CDR3 protein.

TRBJ1-5 TRBV28 ASSLRRGASGNQPQH
TRBJ1-3 TRBV7-2 ASSFVRSGSGNTIY
TRBJ2-7 TRBV11-2 ASSSSQGSYEQY
TRBJ1-5 TRBV27 ASSPDSPNQPQH
TRBJ1-2 TRBV29-1 SVGLRDRRSVVNYGYT
TRBJ1-2 TRBV5-5 ASSRAGGDANYGYT
TRBJ2-3 TRBV7-2 ASSLDGLAGRTDTQY
TRBJ1-1 TRBV12-3/TRBV12-4 ASIQGVEAF
TRBJ2-3 TRBV5-4 ASSLDSGNTDTQY
TRBJ1-2 TRBV6-5 AIMDRGTGGYT
TRBJ1-2 TRBV29-1 SVDAGGEVSYGYT
TRBJ2-1 TRBV11-2 ASSPSTPRGPNEQF
TRBJ1-1 TRBV11-2 ASSVGLNTEAF
TRBJ1-5 TRBV2 ASSVQGAPQPQH
TRBJ2-1 TRBV27 ASSLVGQDNEQF
TRBJ2-7 TRBV7-2 ASSSTNVEQY
TRBJ1-1 TRBV9 ASSVAGTPDTEAF
TRBJ2-7 TRBV3-1/TRBV3-2 ASSQTGRRDEQY
TRBJ1-2 TRBV5-3 ARSLDRVEGYT
TRBJ1-2 TRBV5-3 ARSAEGYT
TRBJ1-2 TRBV15 ATSRDLGQEEGYT
TRBJ1-3 TRBV7-8 ASSLAQAGNTIY
TRBJ2-3 TRBV19 ASSPARVAVVLKTSTDTQY
TRBJ2-3 TRBV20-1 SASSLPDYTDTQY
TRBJ2-3 TRBV6-5 ASSSRGRYDTQY
TRBJ2-3 TRBV11-3 ASSPRTGATDTQY
TRBJ2-3 TRBV5-1 ASSLDSGGPSTDTQY
TRBJ2-2 TRBV19 ASSQKGRRDTGELF
TRBJ1-2 TRBV28 ASSQSEGGGYGYT
TRBJ1-2 TRBV4-1 ASSQEGTGDNYGYT